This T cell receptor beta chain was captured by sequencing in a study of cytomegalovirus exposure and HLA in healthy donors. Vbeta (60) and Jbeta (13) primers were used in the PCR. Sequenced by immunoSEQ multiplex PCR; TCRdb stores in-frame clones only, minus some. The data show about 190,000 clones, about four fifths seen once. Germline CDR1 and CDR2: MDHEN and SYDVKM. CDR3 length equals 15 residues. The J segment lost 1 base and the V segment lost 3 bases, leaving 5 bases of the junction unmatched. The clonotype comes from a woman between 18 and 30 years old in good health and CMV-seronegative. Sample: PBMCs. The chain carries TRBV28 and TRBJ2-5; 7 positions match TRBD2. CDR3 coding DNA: TGTGCCAGCAGTTTGCCGGGAGGAGGCCAAGAGACCCAGTACTTC. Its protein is CASSLPGGGQETQYF.